What follows is one T cell receptor (beta chain) and its context. It lacks a known antigen. No base qualities exist here, and no much larger clone lies one base off it. This record belongs to a study of shared clonotypes between healthy human individuals (dated by TCRdb to about 2020). Broadly, across the study: The cohort included three men and a couple of women between 18 and 49 years of age. For each donor, CD4 naive and CD4 memory were each run on three plates, CD8 naive on two plates, and CD8 memory on one plate. To estimate repertoire size and how much clonotypes are shared between individuals, the study performed deep sequencing of blood TCR repertoires from five healthy adults. Different laboratories and diverse techniques were used to prepare libraries and sequence TCR repertoires, to increase sequencing depth and limit assay-specific biases. Each donor's leukapheresis produced roughly between roughly 0.9 and 9 billion PBMCs.

Using the deep immunoSEQ assay, TCR CDR3 regions were amplified from genomic DNA by multiplex PCR. Extracted genomic DNA from each cell subset was spread evenly across all wells of several immunoSEQ 96-well plates, with each plate serving as a replicate. For sorted subsets, each replicate PCR was loaded with about 0.2 ug genomic DNA, equivalent to 30,000 to 35,000 T cell genomes. The purified libraries were quantified using a Qubit 3.0 fluorometer, sized with a Bioanalyzer 2100, and then quantified again using the KAPA Library Quantification kit. Every immunoSEQ 96-well plate was sequenced on a separate single-read 150-cycle Illumina NextSeq 550 flow cell. The published analysis was carried out like this. The immunoSEQ output contained only junctional sequences without quality scores, so filtering could not match that applied to full-length reads. To assign V/J genes and CDR3, sequences were annotated using PyIR, a Python wrapper for IgBLAST v1.9, with IMGT germline references. Reads with weak V/J assignments (E-value above 1e-6), missing CDR3, stop codons, out-of-frame junctions, or ambiguous translated residues were removed. V3J clonotypes were defined as sequences sharing an identical inferred V gene, J gene, and CDR3 amino acid sequence. The percentage overlap between two repertoires was calculated by dividing the number of shared unique clonotypes by the size of the smaller repertoire. Three approaches were used to assess repertoire richness: RTK rarefaction, the Chao1 estimator, and Recon v2.1 estimates of unobserved clonotypes. Generation probabilities for all TCRbeta clonotypes obtained by the gDNA method from several donors were computed using OLGA. The table was pulled from immuneACCESS by TCRdb, which kept in-frame rearrangements only. Such tables lose some clones; where checked, under half of the loss comes from unresolved V genes, and the rest has no known cause. Clone size and V and J calls were adopted from that table, with D and trimming inferred from the DNA. This sample gives more than 2,000,000 clones in total; approximately 93% of them show up just once. The ten largest clonotypes hold under 0.45% of the sample.

The germline V gene (reference sequence) provides CDR1 GTSNPN and CDR2 SVGIG. Relative to germline, V is missing 2 bases and J is missing 5 bases, with 5 bases of the junction outside any gene match. The CDR3, cysteine through phenylalanine, is 13 amino acids long. CDR3 DNA is the only sequence kept; it has 39 bases, read in frame from the first base. Overall study results and their limits: Pairwise subsampling indicated that sequencing depth was expected to affect the degree of clonotype sharing among donors. Even with the large sequencing depth, rarefaction of the sorted-subset datasets indicated that sequencing was incomplete. Sharing across a few donors was observed for about 5% of naive CD4, about 4% of naive CD8, about 2.3% of memory CD4, and approximately 0.41% of memory CD8 clonotypes. Larger estimated clonotype richness was generally found for naive subsets than for memory subsets. Compared with non-shared clonotypes, clonotypes shared by all four sorted-subset donors had higher generation probabilities. Only blood was sampled, and tissue TCR repertoires likely differ from those in blood. Because the study included only a small number of donors, the genetic and exposure-history diversity represented was limited.

Healthy HIV-negative adults with no recently reported acute infections or vaccinations were included as donors. Every donor was a Caucasian adult residing in Nashville, Tennessee, USA. CD4+ T cells were enriched by magnetic negative selection, after which naive cells were positively selected on CD45RA and the negative fraction was taken as the memory subset. Blood was obtained by leukapheresis, after which PBMCs were separated by Ficoll-Histopaque density gradient centrifugation and cryopreserved in liquid nitrogen vapor phase. Analytical flow cytometry was used to check the purity and quantity of every magnetically sorted T cell population. Genomic DNA was isolated from each sorted fraction and quantified by UV absorbance on a Nanodrop 2000c.

Input material: naive CD4+ T cells from PBMCs. The cell subset or site tag for this specimen amounts to: CD45RA+ positively selected. This receptor chain uses TRBV30 and TRBJ1-1; 7 junctional bases match TRBD1. The TCR was taken from a man younger than 35 in good health. Some clones in this sample may be carry-over from other donors' samples. The CDR3 protein is CAWSPGGRTEAFF. The nucleotides read TGTGCCTGGAGTCCAGGGGGGAGAACTGAAGCTTTCTTT.